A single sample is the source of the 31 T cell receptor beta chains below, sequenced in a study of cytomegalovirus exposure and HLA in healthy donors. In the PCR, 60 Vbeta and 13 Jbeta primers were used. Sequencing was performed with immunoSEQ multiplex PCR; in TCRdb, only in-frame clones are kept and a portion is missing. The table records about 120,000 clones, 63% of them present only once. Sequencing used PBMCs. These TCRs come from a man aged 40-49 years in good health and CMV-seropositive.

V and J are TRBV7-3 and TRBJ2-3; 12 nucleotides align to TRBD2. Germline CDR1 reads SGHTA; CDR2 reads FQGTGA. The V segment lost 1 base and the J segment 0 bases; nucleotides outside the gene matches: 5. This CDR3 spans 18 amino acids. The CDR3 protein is CASSLMASGGVSTDTQYF. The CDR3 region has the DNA TGTGCCAGCAGCTTAATGGCTAGCGGGGGGGTCAGCACAGATACGCAGTATTTT.

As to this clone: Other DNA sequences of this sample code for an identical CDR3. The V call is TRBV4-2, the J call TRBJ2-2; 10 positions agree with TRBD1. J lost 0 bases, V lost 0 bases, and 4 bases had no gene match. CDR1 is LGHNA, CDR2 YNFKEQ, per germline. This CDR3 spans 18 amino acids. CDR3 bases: TGTGCCAGCAGCCAAGAGGGGACAGGGGCGACGAACACCGGGGAGCTGTTTTTT. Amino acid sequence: CASSQEGTGATNTGELFF.

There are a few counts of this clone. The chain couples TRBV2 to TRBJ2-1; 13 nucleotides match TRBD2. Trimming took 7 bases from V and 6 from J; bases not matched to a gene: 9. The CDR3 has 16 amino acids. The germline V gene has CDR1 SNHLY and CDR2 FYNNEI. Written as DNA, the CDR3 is TGTGCCAGCACTGGGACTAGCGGGAAGTTGGGCAATGAGCAGTTCTTC. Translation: CASTGTSGKLGNEQFF.

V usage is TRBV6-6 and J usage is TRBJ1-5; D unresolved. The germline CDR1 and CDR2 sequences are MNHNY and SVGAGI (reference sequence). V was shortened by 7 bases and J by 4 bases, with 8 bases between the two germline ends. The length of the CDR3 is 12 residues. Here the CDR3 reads CASKETNQPQHF. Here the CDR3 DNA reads TGTGCCAGCAAAGAAACAAATCAGCCCCAGCATTTT.

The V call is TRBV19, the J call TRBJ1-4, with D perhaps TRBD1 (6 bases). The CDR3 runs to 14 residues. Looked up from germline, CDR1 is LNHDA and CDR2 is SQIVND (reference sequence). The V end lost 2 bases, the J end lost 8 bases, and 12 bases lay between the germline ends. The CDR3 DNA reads TGTGCCAGTAGTATAAGAGGGGGTTGGGAAAAACTGTTTTTT. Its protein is CASSIRGGWEKLFF. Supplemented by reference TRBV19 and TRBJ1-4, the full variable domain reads DGGITQSPKYLFRKEGQNVTLSCEQNLNHDAMYWYRQDPGQGLRLIYYSQIVNDFQKGDIAEGYSVSREKKESFPLTVTSAQKNPTAFYLCASSIRGGWEKLFFGSGTQLSVL.

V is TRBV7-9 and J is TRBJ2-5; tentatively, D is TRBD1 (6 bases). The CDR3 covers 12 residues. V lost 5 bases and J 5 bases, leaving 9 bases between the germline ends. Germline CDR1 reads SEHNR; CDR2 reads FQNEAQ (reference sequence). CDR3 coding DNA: TGTGCCAGCAGCAACAGGGCGGAGACCCAGTACTTC. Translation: CASSNRAETQYF.

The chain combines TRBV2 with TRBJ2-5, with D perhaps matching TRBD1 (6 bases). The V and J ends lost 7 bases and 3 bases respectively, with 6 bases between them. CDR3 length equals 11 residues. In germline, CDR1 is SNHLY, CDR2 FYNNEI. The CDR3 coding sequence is TGTGCCAGCACAGGGGAAGAGACCCAGTACTTC. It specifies CASTGEETQYF. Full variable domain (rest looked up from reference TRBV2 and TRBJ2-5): EPEVTQTPSHQVTQMGQEVILRCVPISNHLYFYWYRQILGQKVEFLVSFYNNEISEKSEIFDDQFSVERPDGSNFTLKIRSTKLEDSAMYFCASTGEETQYFGPGTRLLVL.

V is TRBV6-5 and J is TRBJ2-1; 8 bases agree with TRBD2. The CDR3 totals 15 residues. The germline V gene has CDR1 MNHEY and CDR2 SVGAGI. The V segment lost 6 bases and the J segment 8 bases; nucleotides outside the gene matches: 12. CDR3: CASRTGTSVGHEQFF. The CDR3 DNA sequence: TGTGCCAGCAGGACCGGGACTAGTGTCGGTCATGAGCAGTTCTTC.

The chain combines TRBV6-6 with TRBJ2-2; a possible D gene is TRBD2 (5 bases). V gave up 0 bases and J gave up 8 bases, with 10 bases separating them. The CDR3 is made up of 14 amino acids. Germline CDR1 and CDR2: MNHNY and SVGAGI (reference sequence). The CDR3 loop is CASSYSREFGELFF. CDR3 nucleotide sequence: TGTGCCAGCAGTTACTCGAGGGAATTTGGGGAGCTGTTTTTT.

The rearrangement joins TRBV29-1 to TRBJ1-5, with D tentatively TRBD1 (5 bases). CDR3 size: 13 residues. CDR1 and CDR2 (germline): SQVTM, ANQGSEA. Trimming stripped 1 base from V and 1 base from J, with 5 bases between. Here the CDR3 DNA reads TGCAGCGTTGAAGCAGGGAGCAATCAGCCCCAGCATTTT. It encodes CSVEAGSNQPQHF.

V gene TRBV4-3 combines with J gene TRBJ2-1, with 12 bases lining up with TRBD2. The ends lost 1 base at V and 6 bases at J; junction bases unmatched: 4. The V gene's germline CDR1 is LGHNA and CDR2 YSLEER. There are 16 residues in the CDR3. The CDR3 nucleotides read TGCGCCAGCAGCCAAGCGTCTAGCGGGAGGGGCAATGAGCAGTTCTTC. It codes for CASSQASSGRGNEQFF.

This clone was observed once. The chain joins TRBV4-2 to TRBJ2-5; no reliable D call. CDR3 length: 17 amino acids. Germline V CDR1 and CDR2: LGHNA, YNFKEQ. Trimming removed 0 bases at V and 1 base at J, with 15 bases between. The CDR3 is CASSQERGSRAQETQYF. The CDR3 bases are TGTGCCAGCAGCCAAGAGAGAGGCTCAAGAGCCCAAGAGACCCAGTACTTC.

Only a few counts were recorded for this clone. CDR3 amino acids: CASSYSGTGNEQYF. Here the CDR3 DNA reads TGTGCCAGCAGTTACTCGGGGACAGGGAACGAGCAGTACTTC. This sequence joins TRBV6-6 and TRBJ2-7, with 9 bases aligning to TRBD1. From germline, CDR1 is MNHNY and CDR2 SVGAGI (reference sequence). J was trimmed by 5 bases and V by 0 bases; bases with no gene match: 2. The CDR3 covers 14 residues.

DNA of the CDR3: TGTGCCAGCAGCTTGGAGGTCGCGGGAGGGCCTAGGAATGAGCAGTTCTTC. This sequence encodes CASSLEVAGGPRNEQFF. The chain links TRBV5-6 to TRBJ2-1, with 9 bases identical to TRBD2. V trimming: 0 bases; J trimming: 7 bases; junction bases outside the gene matches: 11. The germline gives CDR1 SGHDT, CDR2 YYEEEE. The CDR3 runs 17 residues.

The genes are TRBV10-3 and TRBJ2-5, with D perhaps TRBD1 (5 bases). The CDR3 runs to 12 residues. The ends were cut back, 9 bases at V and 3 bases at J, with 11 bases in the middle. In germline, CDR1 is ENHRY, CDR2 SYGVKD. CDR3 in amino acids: CAMGPREETQYF. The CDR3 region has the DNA TGTGCCATGGGCCCCAGGGAAGAGACCCAGTACTTC.

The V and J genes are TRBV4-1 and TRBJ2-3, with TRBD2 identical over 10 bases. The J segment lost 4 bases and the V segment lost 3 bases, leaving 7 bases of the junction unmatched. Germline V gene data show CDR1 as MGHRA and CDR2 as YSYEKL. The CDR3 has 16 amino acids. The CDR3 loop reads CASSQGVAGGSDTQYF. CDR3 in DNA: TGCGCCAGCAGCCAGGGGGTAGCGGGGGGCTCAGATACGCAGTATTTT.

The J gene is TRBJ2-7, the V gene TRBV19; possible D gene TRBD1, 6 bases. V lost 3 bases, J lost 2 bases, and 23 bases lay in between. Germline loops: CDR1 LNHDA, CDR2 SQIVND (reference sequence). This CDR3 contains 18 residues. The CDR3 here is CASSISAGTGTYTYEQYF. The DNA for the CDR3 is TGTGCCAGTAGTATTTCCGCGGGCACCGGGACATACACCTACGAGCAGTACTTC. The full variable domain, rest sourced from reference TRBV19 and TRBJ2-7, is DGGITQSPKYLFRKEGQNVTLSCEQNLNHDAMYWYRQDPGQGLRLIYYSQIVNDFQKGDIAEGYSVSREKKESFPLTVTSAQKNPTAFYLCASSISAGTGTYTYEQYFGPGTRLTVT.

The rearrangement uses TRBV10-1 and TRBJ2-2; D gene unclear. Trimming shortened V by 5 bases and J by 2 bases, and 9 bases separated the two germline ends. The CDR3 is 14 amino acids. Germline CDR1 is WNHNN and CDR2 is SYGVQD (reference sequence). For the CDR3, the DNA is TGCGCCAGCAGTTCCCCCACAAACACCGGGGAGCTGTTTTTT. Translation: CASSSPTNTGELFF.

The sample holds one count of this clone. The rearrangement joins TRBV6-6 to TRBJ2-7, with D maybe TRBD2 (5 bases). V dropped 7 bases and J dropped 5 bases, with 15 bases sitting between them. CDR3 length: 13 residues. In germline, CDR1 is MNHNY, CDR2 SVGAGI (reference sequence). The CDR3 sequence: CASIGSARDEQYF. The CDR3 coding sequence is TGTGCCAGCATTGGTAGCGCAAGGGACGAGCAGTACTTC.

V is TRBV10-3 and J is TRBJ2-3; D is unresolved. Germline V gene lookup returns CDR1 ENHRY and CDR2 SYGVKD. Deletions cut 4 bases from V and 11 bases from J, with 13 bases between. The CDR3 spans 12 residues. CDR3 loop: CAISGDMIGQYF. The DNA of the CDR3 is TGTGCCATCAGTGGAGATATGATCGGGCAGTATTTT.

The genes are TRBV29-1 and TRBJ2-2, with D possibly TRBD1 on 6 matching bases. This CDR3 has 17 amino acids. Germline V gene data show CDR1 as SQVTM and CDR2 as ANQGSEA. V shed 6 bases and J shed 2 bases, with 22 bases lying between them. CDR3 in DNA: TGCAGCGTCCCTATCCCAGGGGTCGGCTTTAACACCGGGGAGCTGTTTTTT. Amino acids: CSVPIPGVGFNTGELFF.

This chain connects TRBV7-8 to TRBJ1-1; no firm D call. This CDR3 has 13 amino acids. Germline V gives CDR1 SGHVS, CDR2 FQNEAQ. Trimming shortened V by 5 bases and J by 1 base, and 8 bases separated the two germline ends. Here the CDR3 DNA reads TGTGCCAGCAGCGGCAAGTGGAACACTGAAGCTTTCTTT. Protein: CASSGKWNTEAFF.

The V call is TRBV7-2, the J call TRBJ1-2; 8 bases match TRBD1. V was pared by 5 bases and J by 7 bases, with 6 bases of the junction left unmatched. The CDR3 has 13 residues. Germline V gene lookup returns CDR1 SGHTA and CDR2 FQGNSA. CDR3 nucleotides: TGTGCCAGCAGCCCGAGACAGGGGTCTGGCTACACCTTC. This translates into CASSPRQGSGYTF.

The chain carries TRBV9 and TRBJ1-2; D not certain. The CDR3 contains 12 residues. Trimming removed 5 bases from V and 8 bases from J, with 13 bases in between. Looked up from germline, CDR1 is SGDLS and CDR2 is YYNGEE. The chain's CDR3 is CASRIGLGGYTF. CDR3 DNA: TGTGCCAGCAGGATCGGACTGGGGGGCTACACCTTC.

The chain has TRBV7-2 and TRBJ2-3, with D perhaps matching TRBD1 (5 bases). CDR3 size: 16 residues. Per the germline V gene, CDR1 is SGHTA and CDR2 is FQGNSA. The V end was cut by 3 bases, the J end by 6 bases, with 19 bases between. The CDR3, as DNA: TGTGCCAGCAGCTTCCAGGGCGGCAGAGTTGGCGATACGCAGTATTTT. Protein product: CASSFQGGRVGDTQYF.

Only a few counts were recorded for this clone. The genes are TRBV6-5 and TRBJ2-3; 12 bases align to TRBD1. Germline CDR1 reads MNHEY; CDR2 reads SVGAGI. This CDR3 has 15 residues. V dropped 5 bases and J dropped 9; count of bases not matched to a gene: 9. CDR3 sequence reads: CASSRTTGQGATQYF. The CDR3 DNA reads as TGTGCCAGCAGTAGGACCACGGGACAGGGGGCCACGCAGTATTTT.

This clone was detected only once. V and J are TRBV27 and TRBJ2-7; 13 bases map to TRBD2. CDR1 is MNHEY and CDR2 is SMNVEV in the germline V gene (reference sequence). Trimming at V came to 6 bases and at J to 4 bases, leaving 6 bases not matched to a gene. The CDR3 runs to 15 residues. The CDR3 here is CASSRTSGSAYEQYF. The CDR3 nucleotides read TGTGCCAGCAGCAGGACTAGCGGGAGTGCGTACGAGCAGTACTTC.

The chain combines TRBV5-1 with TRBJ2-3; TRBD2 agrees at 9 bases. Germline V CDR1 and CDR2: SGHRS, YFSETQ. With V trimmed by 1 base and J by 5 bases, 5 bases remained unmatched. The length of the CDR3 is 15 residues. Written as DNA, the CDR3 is TGCGCCAGCAGCTTGATTAGCGGGAGTATAGATACGCAGTATTTT. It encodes CASSLISGSIDTQYF.

Written as DNA, the CDR3 is TGTGCCATAAGGGACAGCCCGTTTAGCAATCAGCCCCAGCATTTT. It encodes CAIRDSPFSNQPQHF. The rearrangement uses TRBV10-3 and TRBJ1-5, with 7 positions matching TRBD1. The CDR3 has 15 residues. With V trimmed by 9 bases and J by 0 bases, 8 bases remained unmatched. CDR1 and CDR2 from the germline V gene are ENHRY and SYGVKD.

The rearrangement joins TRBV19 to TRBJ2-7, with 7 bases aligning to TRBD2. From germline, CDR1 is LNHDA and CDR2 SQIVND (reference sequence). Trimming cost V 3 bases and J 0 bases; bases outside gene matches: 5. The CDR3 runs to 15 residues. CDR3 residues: CASSMALAVSYEQYF. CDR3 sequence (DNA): TGTGCCAGTAGTATGGCGCTAGCGGTCTCCTACGAGCAGTACTTC.

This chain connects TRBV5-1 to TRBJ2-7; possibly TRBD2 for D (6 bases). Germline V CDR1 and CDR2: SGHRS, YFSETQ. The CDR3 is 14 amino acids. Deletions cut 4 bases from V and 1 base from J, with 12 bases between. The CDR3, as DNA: TGCGCCAGCAGCCAAGGGACTTATTCCTACGAGCAGTACTTC. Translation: CASSQGTYSYEQYF.